This TCR beta chain is drawn from a study of glioma-infiltrating T cells after dendritic cell vaccination. CDR3 length equals 16 residues. Germline CDR1 SGHAT, CDR2 FQNNGV. Trimming cost V 0 bases and J 7 bases, with 13 bases left between them. The data were produced by immunoSEQ multiplex PCR, yet TCRdb's version contains in-frame clones alone and is incomplete. The sample has under 100,000 clones, over 65% seen once; the top ten hold around 2.9%. This sample comprised blood, obtained before dendritic cell vaccination. The source of this sequence is a human donor with glioblastoma. V gene TRBV11-2 combines with J gene TRBJ1-6, with D unresolved. CDR3 coding DNA: TGTGCCAGCAGCTTAGAGGTCGGCTTCAGGAATTCACCCCTCCACTTT. It yields the protein CASSLEVGFRNSPLHF.